The 14 T cell receptor beta chains below were found in one sample sequenced in a study of blood T cell repertoires in COVID-19. The method was immunoSEQ multiplex PCR; TCRdb's version includes in-frame clones alone and lacks a portion of them. The sample carries around 120,000 clones, approximately 80% recorded once. The source material was peripheral blood. The receptors come from a man in his 70s with active or convalescent COVID-19.

The gene calls are TRBV5-1 and TRBJ2-3; D perhaps matches TRBD1 (5 bases). Trimming left V 0 bases short and J 4 bases short, with 9 bases between. Germline assignment: CDR1 SGHRS and CDR2 YFSETQ. The CDR3 sequence is 14 residues long. The CDR3 here is CASSLGRVPDTQYF. In DNA, the CDR3 is TGCGCCAGCAGCTTGGGCAGGGTGCCAGATACGCAGTATTTT.

The chain employs TRBV4-2 and TRBJ2-5, with TRBD1 matching over 7 bases. CDR1 LGHNA and CDR2 YNFKEQ come from the germline V gene. The CDR3 consists of 16 residues. Germline trimming cut 0 bases from V and 2 bases from J; bases unmatched to any gene: 6. The CDR3 sequence is CASSQDRGQWQETQYF. The DNA for the CDR3 is TGTGCCAGCAGCCAAGATCGGGGACAGTGGCAAGAGACCCAGTACTTC.

This clone was seen just once. CDR3 sequence reads: CAFRRGGRETQYF. In DNA form, the CDR3 reads TGTGCCTTCCGTCGGGGGGGGCGTGAGACCCAGTACTTC. The chain uses TRBV6-5 and TRBJ2-5; 8 bases map to TRBD2. CDR3 length equals 13 residues. CDR1 MNHEY and CDR2 SVGAGI come from the germline V gene. V shed 11 bases, J shed 5 bases, and the junction held 10 bases outside the gene matches.

The chain combines TRBV25-1 with TRBJ2-7; 10 nucleotides agree with TRBD2. CDR1 and CDR2 from the germline V gene are MGHDK and SYGVNS. The V gene end was trimmed by 4 bases and the J gene end by 2 bases; junction bases not matched to a gene: 5. The CDR3 is 15 residues long. The CDR3 is CASSALTSGAYEQYF. In DNA form, the CDR3 reads TGTGCCAGCAGTGCACTAACTAGCGGGGCCTACGAGCAGTACTTC.

The gene calls are TRBV4-2 and TRBJ2-7, with TRBD2 as a possible D gene (7 bases). Germline V gene data show CDR1 as LGHNA and CDR2 as YNFKEQ. Trimming removed 0 bases at V and 0 bases at J, with 15 bases between. The CDR3 has 17 amino acids. The CDR3 nucleotides are TGTGCCAGCAGCCAAGAATTGGGGGGGCTGGGCTCCTACGAGCAGTACTTC. It encodes CASSQELGGLGSYEQYF.

The chain recombines TRBV24-1 with TRBJ1-4; the match to TRBD1 covers 7 bases. The CDR3 consists of 15 residues. The V gene end was trimmed by 2 bases and the J gene end by 7 bases; junction bases not matched to a gene: 6. Germline CDR1 and CDR2: KGHDR and SFDVKD. CDR3 residues: CATSDSRTGGEKLFF. DNA for the CDR3: TGTGCCACCAGTGATTCGCGGACAGGTGGTGAAAAACTGTTTTTT.

The chain links TRBV2 to TRBJ2-5; the match to TRBD2 covers 14 bases. Germline assignment: CDR1 SNHLY and CDR2 FYNNEI. The CDR3 extends over 16 amino acids. V was pared by 6 bases and J by 5 bases, with 8 bases of the junction left unmatched. For the CDR3, the DNA is TGTGCCAGCAGAGCGACTAGCGGGAGGGGTGATGAGACCCAGTACTTC. Its protein product is CASRATSGRGDETQYF.

This clone has a handful of counts. This rearrangement joins TRBV28 to TRBJ1-1; D perhaps matches TRBD1 (6 bases). This CDR3 has 12 residues. CDR1 is MDHEN and CDR2 is SYDVKM in the germline V gene. Trimming took 2 bases from V and 6 from J, leaving 7 bases between them. CDR3: CASSLRTAEAFF. As DNA, the CDR3 is TGTGCCAGCAGTTTAAGGACAGCTGAAGCTTTCTTT.

This rearrangement joins TRBV10-3 to TRBJ1-1; TRBD1 agrees at 11 bases. Germline V gene data show CDR1 as ENHRY and CDR2 as SYGVKD. This CDR3 region has 13 residues. V gave up 11 bases and J gave up 5 bases; unmatched junction bases: 7. The CDR3 sequence is CAYKGQGATEAFF. CDR3 coding DNA: TGTGCCTACAAAGGACAGGGGGCGACTGAAGCTTTCTTT.

The genes are TRBV18 and TRBJ1-2, with TRBD1 identical over 7 bases. Germline V gene data show CDR1 as KGHSH and CDR2 as LQKENI. Trimming took 5 bases from V and 1 from J; bases not matched to a gene: 1. The CDR3 length is 13 residues. The CDR3 coding sequence is TGTGCCAGCTCAGCAGGGGGTAACTATGGCTACACCTTC. This sequence encodes CASSAGGNYGYTF.

The rearrangement links TRBV7-2 to TRBJ1-4; D perhaps matches TRBD1 (5 bases). Trimming removed 5 bases at V and 8 bases at J, with 21 bases between. Germline loops: CDR1 SGHTA, CDR2 FQGNSA. This CDR3 has 16 amino acids. The CDR3 bases are TGTGCCAGCAGCCTCCTAGCTGGGGGGGGTGGAGAAAAACTGTTTTTT. Amino acid sequence: CASSLLAGGGGEKLFF.

This chain connects TRBV25-1 to TRBJ2-7, with D maybe TRBD2 (6 bases). Germline values: CDR1 MGHDK, CDR2 SYGVNS. V was trimmed by 3 bases and J by 0 bases, leaving 15 bases between them. The CDR3 is 16 amino acids. CDR3 loop: CASSDSGRSSSYEQYF. CDR3 coding DNA: TGTGCCAGCAGTGACTCGGGGAGGTCGAGCTCCTACGAGCAGTACTTC.

This clone was detected once. The genes are TRBV28 and TRBJ2-5; TRBD1 aligns across 9 bases. Germline V gene sequence: CDR1 MDHEN, CDR2 SYDVKM. V lost 1 base and J lost 10; bases outside the gene matches: 7. There are 14 residues in the CDR3. The CDR3 protein is CASSLSGTGIFQYF. CDR3 DNA sequence: TGTGCCAGCAGTTTATCCGGGACAGGGATATTCCAGTACTTC.

This chain uses TRBV4-1 with TRBJ1-4; no definite D call. The CDR3 has 16 residues. Looked up from germline, CDR1 is MGHRA and CDR2 is YSYEKL. V lost 4 bases and J 0 bases, leaving 12 bases between the germline ends. As DNA, the CDR3 is TGCGCCAGCAGCCCACGCCGCCGGGCAACTAATGAAAAACTGTTTTTT. Its protein product is CASSPRRRATNEKLFF.